This entry features one T cell receptor (beta chain) sequence. Its antigen is undetermined. Germline V lookup: CDR1 MRHNA, CDR2 SNTAGT. This CDR3 has 14 amino acids. Deletions cut 0 bases from V and 5 bases from J, with 7 bases between. TCR beta CDR3 region amplification was performed from RNA transcripts. HTBI primers were the set used in a first-round RT-PCR of the TCR CDR3. TCRdb recomputed calls from the multiplex PCR reads with MiXCR, one row per CDR3 protein. The sample consists of under 700,000 distinct CDR3 sequences, 16% of them appearing once. The record originates from a study of T cells in Graves' hyperthyroidism and ophthalmopathy. Whole-study results and caveats: Most thyroid clonotypes that were expanded above 0.001 also turned up in blood.

Stable Graves' hyperthyroidism meant no ophthalmopathy progression within 18 months. V gene TRBV6-4 combines with J gene TRBJ2-2; D unclear. Sequenced input: blood. The origin of this receptor is a woman between 18 and 29 years old with Graves' hyperthyroidism. DNA for the CDR3: TGTGCCAGCAGTGACTCCTCTGAAACCGGGGAGCTGTTTTTT. This codes for CASSDSSETGELFF.